The entry below describes one TCR beta chain. The antigen is not known. The data originate from a study of T cell repertoires in ileal Crohn's disease. Assay used: immunoSEQ multiplex PCR; TCRdb lists only in-frame clones, some missing. Of more than 50,000 clones listed, around nine tenths are singletons. Time point reported: neoterminal ileum biopsy at postoperative endoscopy, about 6 months after surgery. Study-wide results and caveats: Postoperative endoscopy occurred within one year, median around 6.5 months. Mucosal expansions were suggested to be mainly CD8 T cells. Compared with non-smokers, active smokers at surgery showed more clonal expansions.

The germline gives CDR1 MNHNY, CDR2 SVGAGI (reference sequence). CDR3 length: 11 residues. The V end lost 2 bases, the J end lost 9 bases, and 5 bases lay between the germline ends. The chain couples TRBV6-6 to TRBJ1-3, with D uncertain. Sequences were obtained from ileal tissue. The origin of this receptor is an adult with Crohn's disease. CDR3 loop: CASSYRGTIYF. The CDR3 DNA follows: TGTGCCAGCAGTTACAGAGGCACCATATATTTT.